The 10 T cell receptor beta chains reported below all come from one sample, sequenced in a study of blood T cell repertoires in COVID-19. TCRdb keeps only in-frame clones here, not all; method: immunoSEQ multiplex PCR. The data contain 150,000 to 200,000 clones, about four fifths of them singletons. Input material: peripheral blood. These receptors originate from a woman in her 70s with acute or convalescent COVID-19.

The chain recombines TRBV5-1 with TRBJ2-5; D possibly corresponds to TRBD2 (8 bases). The germline gives CDR1 SGHRS, CDR2 YFSETQ. The V and J ends lost 3 bases and 1 base respectively, with 16 bases between them. The CDR3 extends over 16 amino acids. CDR3 coding DNA: TGCGCCAGCAGCTCGGGAGGGGGCTGGGTCCAAGAGACCCAGTACTTC. Translated, it gives CASSSGGGWVQETQYF.

This chain uses TRBV28 with TRBJ2-7; D is ambiguous. The CDR3 loop spans 14 amino acids. The V and J ends lost 2 bases and 0 bases respectively, with 8 bases between them. Per germline, CDR1 MDHEN and CDR2 SYDVKM. The CDR3 coding sequence is TGTGCCAGCAGTTTAACTGTTTCCTCCTACGAGCAGTACTTC. Its translation: CASSLTVSSYEQYF.

This clone was seen many times. This rearrangement joins TRBV28 to TRBJ2-5; tentatively, D is TRBD1 (5 bases). The V end lost 2 bases, the J end lost 2 bases, and 15 bases lay between the germline ends. CDR3 size: 16 residues. Germline assignment: CDR1 MDHEN and CDR2 SYDVKM. CDR3 in amino acids: CASSLGRGPAQETQYF. The CDR3 DNA is TGTGCCAGCAGTTTAGGTAGGGGTCCCGCACAAGAGACCCAGTACTTC. The full variable domain, completed using reference TRBV28 and TRBJ2-5, is DVKVTQSSRYLVKRTGEKVFLECVQDMDHENMFWYRQDPGLGLRLIYFSYDVKMKEKGDIPEGYSVSREKKERFSLILESASTNQTSMYLCASSLGRGPAQETQYFGPGTRLLVL.

The rearrangement joins TRBV19 to TRBJ2-3; the D gene is possibly TRBD2 (5 bases). CDR3 size: 16 residues. V lost 4 bases and J lost 1, with 15 bases in between. The germline V gene has CDR1 LNHDA and CDR2 SQIVND (reference sequence). For the CDR3, the DNA is TGTGCCAGTAGTAGAGGGCCGGACCCCCGCACAGATACGCAGTATTTT. Protein product: CASSRGPDPRTDTQYF.

The V gene is TRBV30, the J gene TRBJ1-1; D is uncertain. The CDR3 has 12 amino acids. Germline V lookup: CDR1 GTSNPN, CDR2 SVGIG (reference sequence). The germline V and J ends were trimmed by 1 base and 4 bases, with 7 bases remaining between them. The CDR3 sequence: CAWSDRGTEAFF. The CDR3 DNA sequence: TGTGCCTGGAGTGACCGGGGCACTGAAGCTTTCTTT.

V is TRBV30 and J is TRBJ1-1, with 8 bases that match TRBD1. J lost 8 bases, V lost 4 bases, and 9 bases had no gene match. This CDR3 spans 13 amino acids. The germline V gene encodes CDR1 GTSNPN and CDR2 SVGIG (reference sequence). CDR3 loop: CAWTPGGDREAFF. The CDR3 nucleotides read TGTGCCTGGACCCCAGGGGGGGACAGGGAAGCTTTCTTT.

V usage is TRBV28 and J usage is TRBJ1-4, with TRBD1 matching over 9 bases. The CDR3 runs 16 residues. V dropped 8 bases and J dropped 6; count of bases not matched to a gene: 13. The germline V gene encodes CDR1 MDHEN and CDR2 SYDVKM. In DNA form, the CDR3 reads TGTGCCAGCGAAGGGACAGGGCCCTTTCCTCATGAAAAACTGTTTTTT. Residues: CASEGTGPFPHEKLFF.

The chain joins TRBV6-5 to TRBJ1-6; D may be TRBD1 (5 bases). CDR3 length: 13 residues. Germline CDR1 MNHEY, CDR2 SVGAGI. V was clipped by 8 bases and J by 4 bases, with 9 bases between them. CDR3 in amino acids: CASLTAYNSPLHF. The CDR3, as DNA: TGTGCCAGCTTGACAGCGTATAATTCACCCCTCCACTTT.

This chain uses TRBV29-1 with TRBJ1-2; TRBD1 matches 10 bases. V gave up 6 bases and J gave up 7 bases; unmatched junction bases: 8. The CDR3 runs 13 residues. CDR1 and CDR2 (germline): SQVTM, ANQGSEA. CDR3 region: CSVSPGQGGGYTF. CDR3 bases: TGCAGCGTGTCCCCCGGACAGGGGGGTGGCTACACCTTC.

V gene TRBV19 combines with J gene TRBJ1-2; 7 nucleotides match TRBD1. The V gene end was trimmed by 3 bases and the J gene end by 5 bases; junction bases not matched to a gene: 6. CDR3 length equals 14 residues. Germline-derived CDR1 and CDR2 are LNHDA and SQIVND (reference sequence). CDR3 DNA: TGTGCCAGTAGTATCGACAGGGATCTGTATGGCTACACCTTC. Its protein is CASSIDRDLYGYTF. The full variable domain, with the rest looked up from reference TRBV19 and TRBJ1-2, is DGGITQSPKYLFRKEGQNVTLSCEQNLNHDAMYWYRQDPGQGLRLIYYSQIVNDFQKGDIAEGYSVSREKKESFPLTVTSAQKNPTAFYLCASSIDRDLYGYTFGSGTRLTVV.